This T cell receptor (beta chain) was profiled in a study of blood T cell repertoires in COVID-19. As for the study in general: Researchers got acute and convalescent COVID-19 samples from the United States, Italy and Spain. PBMCs, B-cell-depleted T cells, or T cells were the source of the cDNA or gDNA that made up the material.

With 3 bases removed from V and 3 bases from J, the gap between germline ends came to 7 bases. Germline lookup yields CDR1 SGDLS and CDR2 YYNGEE. The CDR3 extends over 13 amino acids. Authors' analysis steps: Reference gene primer amplification in the assay estimated nucleated cell counts. Measured with immunoSEQ multiplex PCR; TCRdb has only the in-frame clones, and not every one. V and J calls and clone size are given by that table; D and trimming were obtained from the DNA. The sample consists of approximately 70,000 clones, around 79% of them appearing once. The source material was peripheral blood. This chain links TRBV9 with TRBJ1-3; D is unresolved. This receptor was identified in a woman aged 70 to 79 with acute or convalescent COVID-19. The CDR3: CASSAMSGNTIYF. The CDR3 DNA sequence: TGTGCCAGCAGCGCCATGAGTGGAAACACCATATATTTT.